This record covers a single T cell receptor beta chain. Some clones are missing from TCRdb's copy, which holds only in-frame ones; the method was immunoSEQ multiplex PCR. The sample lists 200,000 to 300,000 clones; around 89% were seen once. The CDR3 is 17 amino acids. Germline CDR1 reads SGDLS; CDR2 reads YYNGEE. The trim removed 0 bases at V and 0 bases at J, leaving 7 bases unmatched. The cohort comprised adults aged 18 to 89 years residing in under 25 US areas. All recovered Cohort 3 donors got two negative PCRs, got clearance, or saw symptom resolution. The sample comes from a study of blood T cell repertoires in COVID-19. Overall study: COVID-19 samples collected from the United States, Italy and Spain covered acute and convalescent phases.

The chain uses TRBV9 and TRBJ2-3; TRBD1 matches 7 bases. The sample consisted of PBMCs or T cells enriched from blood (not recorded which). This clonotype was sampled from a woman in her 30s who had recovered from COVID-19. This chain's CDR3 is CASSVGLGTASTDTQYF. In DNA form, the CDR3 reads TGTGCCAGCAGCGTAGGACTGGGGACAGCTAGCACAGATACGCAGTATTTT.